The clone carrying this T cell receptor (beta chain) has a handful of counts. The antigen remains undetermined. Populations obtained by sorting all exceeded 95% purity. In germline, CDR1 is SGHDN, CDR2 FVKESK. V gave up 5 bases and J gave up 3 bases, with 10 bases separating them. CDR3 length equals 13 residues. This sample was taken from a study of beta chain features in type 1 diabetes. The study, taken as a whole, reports: PCR might favor shorter templates, but any such skew would affect patients and controls equally. Shortening that was moderate but significant affected the TCRB CDR3s of Type 1 diabetes patients in all four CD4+ subsets. Whether HLA type influences TCRB rearrangement remained unresolved here.

Reverse transcribing all isolated RNA meant expressed TCRB transcripts were sequenced. For naive, central memory and regulatory T cell samples, reads averaged about 3.5 million. The data were produced by immunoSEQ multiplex PCR, yet TCRdb's version contains in-frame clones alone and is incomplete. The table includes approximately 730,000 clones, roughly 12% detected once. The TCR sequence derives from a man younger than 35 with type 1 diabetes. The specimen was naive CD4+ T cells from blood. The chain links TRBV14 to TRBJ1-2; D may be TRBD1 (6 bases). The DNA of the CDR3 is TGTGCCAGCAGCTTACGGACAGACTATGGCTACACCTTC. It translates to CASSLRTDYGYTF.